The 23 T cell receptor beta chains below were found in one sample sequenced in a study of early T cells in non-severe SARS-CoV-2 infection. TCRdb reanalysed the 5' RACE reads using MiXCR and keeps one entry per CDR3 protein. The table shows 62,000 or so distinct CDR3 sequences, with 7.5% to 9% occurring only once. The specimen comprised whole blood, sampled at baseline. The receptors come from an adult who was a healthcare worker with PCR-confirmed SARS-CoV-2 infection or an uninfected control (not recorded which).

This clonotype was seen repeatedly, ten times or more. This chain uses TRBV4-2 with TRBJ2-2; possible D gene TRBD2, 6 bases. Germline assignment: CDR1 LGHNA and CDR2 YNFKEQ. This CDR3 has 16 amino acids. V was shortened by 4 bases and J by 6 bases, with 18 bases between the two germline ends. CDR3 bases: TGTGCCAGCAGCCTTAGGACAATCGGGGGTCCCGGGGAGCTGTTTTTT. Encoded protein: CASSLRTIGGPGELFF.

This clonotype was counted at least ten times. The CDR3 DNA reads TGCGCCAGCAGCCAAGCAGCGGGAGTTGGTCGGAACAATGAGCAGTTCTTC. As protein: CASSQAAGVGRNNEQFF. The rearrangement links TRBV4-1 to TRBJ2-1, with 8 nucleotides matching TRBD2. V was pared by 1 base and J by 5 bases, with 10 bases of the junction left unmatched. Germline V gene lookup returns CDR1 MGHRA and CDR2 YSYEKL. This CDR3 comprises 17 residues.

The CDR3 region has the DNA TGTGCCAGCAGCGAACGGCAGCTAGGTGAGCAGTTCTTC. The encoded protein is CASSERQLGEQFF. The rearrangement uses TRBV14 and TRBJ2-1; the D is unclear. The ends were cut back, 5 bases at V and 9 bases at J, with 14 bases in the middle. Germline assignment: CDR1 SGHDN and CDR2 FVKESK. The CDR3 covers 13 residues.

V and J are TRBV6-5 and TRBJ2-6, with 7 positions matching TRBD1. The germline V gene encodes CDR1 MNHEY and CDR2 SVGAGI. The trim removed 6 bases at V and 0 bases at J, leaving 5 bases unmatched. This CDR3 spans 16 amino acids. CDR3 protein: CASSRDSLSGANVLTF. The CDR3 DNA reads TGTGCCAGCAGCCGGGACAGCCTCTCTGGGGCCAACGTCCTGACTTTC.

This clonotype was observed a few times. The V gene is TRBV7-6, the J gene TRBJ2-7; D ambiguous. From germline, CDR1 is SGHVS and CDR2 FNYEAQ. This CDR3 comprises 14 residues. The ends were cut back, 5 bases at V and 1 base at J, with 12 bases in the middle. The CDR3 loop reads CASSPASGSYEQYF. In nucleotides, the CDR3 is TGTGCCAGCAGCCCGGCCAGTGGATCCTACGAGCAGTACTTC.

This clonotype was found many times. V usage is TRBV7-6 and J usage is TRBJ2-7; D not resolved. CDR1 is SGHVS and CDR2 is FNYEAQ in the germline V gene. The CDR3 totals 14 residues. Trimming cost V 1 base and J 2 bases, with 9 bases left between them. The CDR3: CASSLGARAYEQYF. The CDR3 DNA follows: TGTGCCAGCAGCTTAGGGGCCAGAGCCTACGAGCAGTACTTC.

In this sample, this clonotype turned up many times. This sequence joins TRBV11-2 and TRBJ2-1; no definite D call. This CDR3 region has 12 residues. Trimming stripped 1 base from V and 10 bases from J, with 8 bases between. From germline, CDR1 is SGHAT and CDR2 FQNNGV. CDR3 DNA: TGTGCCAGCAGCTTAGGACAACTAGAGCAGTTCTTC. It codes for CASSLGQLEQFF.

J is TRBJ2-3 and V is TRBV20-1; D not resolved. The germline V gene has CDR1 DFQATT and CDR2 SNEGSKA (reference sequence). CDR3 size: 13 residues. The V gene lost 1 base and the J gene lost 0 bases, with 5 bases spanning the gap. In nucleotides, the CDR3 is TGCAGTGCTAGAGCAGCGAGCACAGATACGCAGTATTTT. Its protein is CSARAASTDTQYF.

By share of the sample, this clonotype is medium-sized. The rearrangement links TRBV20-1 to TRBJ2-2, with D perhaps TRBD2 (6 bases). The CDR3 is 16 residues long. Germline CDR1 is DFQATT and CDR2 is SNEGSKA (reference sequence). V lost 0 bases and J lost 3, with 14 bases in between. CDR3 in amino acids: CSARDSEGGDTGELFF. The CDR3 DNA sequence: TGCAGTGCTAGAGATAGTGAGGGAGGAGACACCGGGGAGCTGTTTTTT.

Many counts were recorded for this clonotype. The J gene is TRBJ2-7, the V gene TRBV27, with D tentatively TRBD2 (6 bases). The CDR3 has 16 amino acids. V lost 4 bases and J lost 2, with 18 bases in between. In germline, CDR1 is MNHEY, CDR2 SMNVEV (reference sequence). CDR3 DNA sequence: TGTGCCAGCAGTTGGGGGGTAGGGGAACTGCCCTACGAGCAGTACTTC. This codes for CASSWGVGELPYEQYF.

The rearrangement links TRBV6-5 to TRBJ2-4; maybe TRBD2 (6 bases). This CDR3 comprises 16 residues. Trimming left V 6 bases short and J 0 bases short, with 15 bases between. Looked up from germline, CDR1 is MNHEY and CDR2 is SVGAGI. The CDR3 loop is CASRRLVGLAKNIQYF. CDR3 DNA: TGTGCCAGCAGAAGACTAGTTGGACTAGCCAAAAACATTCAGTACTTC.

This clonotype was seen a single time. The germline gene is not matched at one end of the junction; a read error may be the cause. The chain uses TRBV7-6 and TRBJ2-5; the D is unclear. The CDR3 loop spans 12 amino acids. Germline V gene data show CDR1 as SGHVS and CDR2 as FNYEAQ. CDR3 sequence: CASSPRQETRYF. The CDR3 DNA reads TGTGCCAGCAGCCCCCGGCAAGAGACCCGGTACTTC.

A few counts support this clonotype. This chain uses TRBV20-1 with TRBJ2-1; D call uncertain. The CDR3 extends over 15 amino acids. Germline-derived CDR1 and CDR2 are DFQATT and SNEGSKA (reference sequence). V was pared by 3 bases and J by 3 bases, with 15 bases between. This CDR3 is CSARPIVGLYNEQFF. In nucleotides, the CDR3 is TGCAGTGCTAGGCCCATAGTCGGGCTCTACAATGAGCAGTTCTTC.

This clonotype was observed a few times. The chain combines TRBV6-2 or TRBV6-3 with TRBJ2-3; the match to TRBD2 covers 8 bases. This CDR3 comprises 17 residues. V lost 4 bases, J lost 1 base, and 10 bases stayed unmatched. The germline CDR1 and CDR2 sequences are MNHEY and SVGEGT. CDR3 protein: CASSSHRPSGRTDTQYF. The DNA of the CDR3 is TGTGCCAGCAGTTCGCACCGCCCTAGCGGGCGCACAGATACGCAGTATTTT.

This clonotype occurred many times. The J gene is TRBJ2-2, the V gene TRBV19, with D maybe TRBD2 (5 bases). The CDR3 sequence is 16 residues long. CDR1 and CDR2 (germline): LNHDA, SQIVND (reference sequence). Trimming left V 1 base short and J 0 bases short, with 9 bases between. The CDR3 DNA is TGTGCCAGTAGTATAGGGCCCGGGGCGAACACCGGGGAGCTGTTTTTT. Protein product: CASSIGPGANTGELFF. The full variable domain, with the rest looked up from reference TRBV19 and TRBJ2-2, is DGGITQSPKYLFRKEGQNVTLSCEQNLNHDAMYWYRQDPGQGLRLIYYSQIVNDFQKGDIAEGYSVSREKKESFPLTVTSAQKNPTAFYLCASSIGPGANTGELFFGEGSRLTVL.

The chain links TRBV20-1 to TRBJ2-7; weak D call: TRBD1 (5 bases). Per the germline V gene, CDR1 is DFQATT and CDR2 is SNEGSKA (reference sequence). The CDR3 consists of 11 residues. Trimming stripped 6 bases from V and 3 bases from J, with 9 bases between. The CDR3 DNA reads TGCAGTGCCGGACATAACTACGAGCAGTACTTC. It yields the protein CSAGHNYEQYF.

The chain carries TRBV24-1 and TRBJ2-5, with D unclear. V shed 4 bases and J shed 7 bases, with 9 bases lying between them. Looked up from germline, CDR1 is KGHDR and CDR2 is SFDVKD. This CDR3 is built from 12 residues. The DNA of the CDR3 is TGTGCCACCAGTGACCCCGGGCGGACCCAGTACTTC. It translates to CATSDPGRTQYF.

The J gene is TRBJ2-5, the V gene TRBV20-1; D not resolved. CDR3 length equals 11 residues. The V end was cut by 5 bases, the J end by 5 bases, with 9 bases between. Germline-derived CDR1 and CDR2 are DFQATT and SNEGSKA (reference sequence). CDR3 residues: CSALLMETQYF. CDR3 nucleotide sequence: TGCAGTGCTCTCTTGATGGAGACCCAGTACTTC.

This clonotype was counted ten times or more. This chain links TRBV2 with TRBJ2-2, with 8 bases aligning to TRBD1. This CDR3 region has 16 residues. The V and J ends lost 7 bases and 3 bases, in that order; junction bases with no gene match: 10. Germline V gene sequence: CDR1 SNHLY, CDR2 FYNNEI. The CDR3 nucleotides are TGTGCCAGCATCCCCCGGGACAGGACCCACACCGGGGAGCTGTTTTTT. It codes for CASIPRDRTHTGELFF.

This chain links TRBV10-1 with TRBJ2-3, with 12 bases lining up with TRBD2. Per germline, CDR1 WNHNN and CDR2 SYGVQD (reference sequence). The CDR3 extends over 16 amino acids. The ends lost 3 bases at V and 3 bases at J; junction bases unmatched: 4. CDR3 protein: CASSEQLAGGTDTQYF. In nucleotides, the CDR3 is TGCGCCAGCAGTGAACAACTAGCGGGAGGTACAGATACGCAGTATTTT.

This clonotype was recorded at least ten times. The V call is TRBV4-3, the J call TRBJ1-1; a weak D match, TRBD1 (6 bases). Trimming removed 0 bases from V and 4 bases from J, with 15 bases in between. CDR1 and CDR2 from the germline V gene are LGHNA and YSLEER. The CDR3 is made up of 16 amino acids. CDR3 DNA sequence: TGCGCCAGCAGCCAAGATCTTAGGGGGGGCGTCACTGAAGCTTTCTTT. Translation: CASSQDLRGGVTEAFF.

The table lists this clonotype with many counts. The chain recombines TRBV29-1 with TRBJ2-7; D unclear. Germline-derived CDR1 and CDR2 are SQVTM and ANQGSEA. CDR3 length equals 14 residues. Trimming removed 4 bases at V and 1 base at J, with 14 bases between. For the CDR3, the DNA is TGCAGCGTTGCGGCAGGCTCTCGATCCTACGAGCAGTACTTC. Protein: CSVAAGSRSYEQYF.

This clonotype turned up a few times. V gene TRBV7-6 combines with J gene TRBJ2-7; maybe TRBD2 (6 bases). The germline CDR1 and CDR2 sequences are SGHVS and FNYEAQ. The CDR3 contains 12 residues. Trimming took 5 bases from V and 7 from J, leaving 12 bases between them. CDR3 bases: TGTGCCAGCAGCCCACGGGGAGGAGAGCAGTACTTC. As protein: CASSPRGGEQYF. Based on the CDR3 plus reference TRBV7-6 and TRBJ2-7, the full variable domain is GAGVSQSPRYKVTKRGQDVALRCDPISGHVSLYWYRQALGQGPEFLTYFNYEAQQDKSGLPNDRFSAERPEGSISTLTIQRTEQRDSAMYRCASSPRGGEQYFGPGTRLTVT.